These 31 T cell receptor beta chains were all obtained from the same sample, sequenced in a study of cytomegalovirus exposure and HLA in healthy donors. The PCR made use of 60 Vbeta and 13 Jbeta primers. Clones were sequenced by immunoSEQ multiplex PCR, and TCRdb holds only the in-frame ones, with some missing. The sample lists under 150,000 clones, about two thirds occurring once. What was sequenced was PBMCs. The receptor set was obtained from a man aged 45-65 years in good health and CMV-seropositive.

The J gene is TRBJ2-3, the V gene TRBV2, with a weak D call TRBD2 (6 bases). V gave up 3 bases and J gave up 1 base, with 8 bases separating them. The germline V gene has CDR1 SNHLY and CDR2 FYNNEI. CDR3 length: 14 residues. CDR3 in amino acids: CASSDKRGTDTQYF. Here the CDR3 DNA reads TGTGCCAGCAGTGACAAGCGGGGCACAGATACGCAGTATTTT.

CDR3 nucleotides: TGTGCCATCAGCACCGCGGGTCCTGAGGACACTGAAGCTTTCTTT. This codes for CAISTAGPEDTEAFF. This chain uses TRBV10-3 with TRBJ1-1, with D uncertain. Trimming shortened V by 6 bases and J by 3 bases, and 17 bases separated the two germline ends. The CDR3 contains 15 residues. Germline CDR1 and CDR2: ENHRY and SYGVKD.

The chain recombines TRBV10-3 with TRBJ1-3; TRBD1 matches 8 bases. Looked up from germline, CDR1 is ENHRY and CDR2 is SYGVKD. The length of the CDR3 is 17 residues. With V trimmed by 5 bases and J by 5 bases, 14 bases remained unmatched. The CDR3 bases are TGTGCCATCAGTCCCAGGGAAGGACAGGGTTTTCGAAACACCATATATTTT. Its protein is CAISPREGQGFRNTIYF.

V usage is TRBV6-1 and J usage is TRBJ1-2, with 10 bases identical to TRBD1. J was trimmed by 8 bases and V by 5 bases; bases with no gene match: 11. CDR1 and CDR2 from the germline V gene are MNHNS and SASEGT. The CDR3 covers 15 residues. The DNA of the CDR3 is TGTGCCAGCAGTCCCAGCCGACAGGGGGCGCGCGGCTACACCTTC. Its protein is CASSPSRQGARGYTF.

In nucleotides, the CDR3 is TGCGCCAGCAGCCAAGGCGACCCGGCAGGGGATTATGGCTACACCTTC. Encoded protein: CASSQGDPAGDYGYTF. The rearrangement uses TRBV4-3 and TRBJ1-2, with D tentatively TRBD1 (6 bases). Between the trimmed V and J ends, which lost 1 base and 5 bases, there was a span of 17 bases. The CDR3 contains 16 residues. The germline gives CDR1 LGHNA, CDR2 YSLEER.

In this sample, this clone turned up once. The chain has TRBV19 and TRBJ1-2, with D possibly TRBD1 on 6 matching bases. V lost 5 bases and J lost 3, with 16 bases in between. In germline, CDR1 is LNHDA, CDR2 SQIVND (reference sequence). The CDR3 sequence is 15 residues long. CDR3 DNA: TGTGCCAGTAGTGGGGGACATACGGCATACTATGGCTACACCTTC. Its translation is CASSGGHTAYYGYTF. The complete variable domain, with remaining parts taken from reference TRBV19 and TRBJ1-2, reads DGGITQSPKYLFRKEGQNVTLSCEQNLNHDAMYWYRQDPGQGLRLIYYSQIVNDFQKGDIAEGYSVSREKKESFPLTVTSAQKNPTAFYLCASSGGHTAYYGYTFGSGTRLTVV.

The chain has TRBV5-1 and TRBJ2-1; 8 bases are a match to TRBD1. J gave up 6 bases and V 5 bases, and 7 bases lay outside the gene matches. The CDR3 sequence is 14 residues long. The germline gives CDR1 SGHRS, CDR2 YFSETQ. The CDR3 DNA is TGCGCCAGCAGTTCCGGGACAGGATCCAATGAGCAGTTCTTC. Its protein product is CASSSGTGSNEQFF.

The chain has TRBV9 and TRBJ1-1; possible D gene TRBD1, 6 bases. This CDR3 is 16 amino acids long. Germline-derived CDR1 and CDR2 are SGDLS and YYNGEE. Trimming cost V 4 bases and J 1 base, with 17 bases left between them. CDR3 bases: TGTGCCAGCAGCAGGTGGGGGGCGGGGGAGAACACTGAAGCTTTCTTT. This sequence encodes CASSRWGAGENTEAFF.

Worth noting for this clone: Other DNA sequences in the sample encode the same CDR3. This chain connects TRBV2 to TRBJ2-3, with a weak D call TRBD2 (7 bases). CDR3 size: 14 residues. From germline, CDR1 is SNHLY and CDR2 FYNNEI. Trimming cost V 6 bases and J 0 bases, with 10 bases left between them. CDR3 sequence: CASRRGPSTDTQYF. CDR3 nucleotide sequence: TGTGCCAGCAGGCGGGGGCCGAGCACAGATACGCAGTATTTT.

The chain joins TRBV7-6 to TRBJ2-2; perhaps TRBD1 as D (5 bases). Trimming took 0 bases from V and 1 from J, leaving 9 bases between them. CDR3 length: 16 amino acids. The germline CDR1 and CDR2 sequences are SGHVS and FNYEAQ. CDR3 in DNA: TGTGCCAGCAGCTTAGCGACAGAAGTGAACACCGGGGAGCTGTTTTTT. It codes for CASSLATEVNTGELFF. The whole variable domain, remainder taken from reference TRBV7-6 and TRBJ2-2, is GAGVSQSPRYKVTKRGQDVALRCDPISGHVSLYWYRQALGQGPEFLTYFNYEAQQDKSGLPNDRFSAERPEGSISTLTIQRTEQRDSAMYRCASSLATEVNTGELFFGEGSRLTVL.

The chain is built from TRBV14 and TRBJ1-2; TRBD1 matches 7 bases. The V gene end was trimmed by 4 bases and the J gene end by 2 bases; junction bases not matched to a gene: 7. The CDR3 is 15 amino acids. CDR1 is SGHDN and CDR2 is FVKESK in the germline V gene. CDR3 region: CASSPMRGGNYGYTF. CDR3 nucleotides: TGTGCCAGCAGCCCCATGAGAGGGGGCAACTATGGCTACACCTTC.

As for this clone: One end of the junction varies from germline; a read error may be responsible. J is TRBJ1-1 and V is TRBV7-2; D possibly corresponds to TRBD1 (5 bases). CDR1 and CDR2 (germline): SGHTA, FQGNSA. The CDR3 spans 15 residues. The CDR3 protein is CASSLNQGLKTEAFF. In nucleotides, the CDR3 is TGTGCCAGCAGCTTAAACCAGGGATTGAAAACTGAAGCTTTCTTT. The complete variable domain, with remaining parts taken from reference TRBV7-2 and TRBJ1-1, reads GAGVSQSPSNKVTEKGKDVELRCDPISGHTALYWYRQSLGQGLEFLIYFQGNSAPDKSGLPSDRFSAERTGGSVSTLTIQRTQQEDSAVYLCASSLNQGLKTEAFFGQGTRLTVV.

The chain has TRBV18 and TRBJ2-1; D might be TRBD2 (5 bases). With 3 bases removed from V and 9 bases from J, the gap between germline ends came to 12 bases. CDR3 length equals 13 residues. Germline CDR1 KGHSH, CDR2 LQKENI. CDR3 region: CASSPPGRGEQFF. Here the CDR3 DNA reads TGTGCCAGCTCACCCCCGGGTCGGGGTGAGCAGTTCTTC.

The chain couples TRBV19 to TRBJ1-2; D is uncertain. Trimming left V 8 bases short and J 2 bases short, with 12 bases between. Germline V gene sequence: CDR1 LNHDA, CDR2 SQIVND (reference sequence). The CDR3 spans 13 residues. The CDR3 sequence: CASGEGRNYGYTF. CDR3 nucleotides: TGTGCCAGTGGTGAGGGCAGGAACTATGGCTACACCTTC.

A remark on this clone: Other DNA variants within this sample encode the same CDR3. V usage is TRBV19 and J usage is TRBJ1-1; D might be TRBD1 (5 bases). V lost 8 bases and J 1 base, leaving 11 bases between the germline ends. Looked up from germline, CDR1 is LNHDA and CDR2 is SQIVND (reference sequence). The CDR3 totals 13 residues. The CDR3 DNA reads TGTGCCAGTCATCGAACAGGGAACACTGAAGCTTTCTTT. It is translated as CASHRTGNTEAFF.

The V call is TRBV4-1, the J call TRBJ1-6, with TRBD1 matching over 7 bases. The length of the CDR3 is 16 residues. Trimming at V came to 4 bases and at J to 3 bases, leaving 6 bases not matched to a gene. Germline loops: CDR1 MGHRA, CDR2 YSYEKL. CDR3 sequence reads: CASSPGRTGYNSPLHF. The CDR3 DNA reads TGCGCCAGCAGCCCGGGCCGGACAGGCTATAATTCACCCCTCCACTTT.

This clone showed up just a few times. The chain recombines TRBV19 with TRBJ2-5; 9 bases agree with TRBD1. J was trimmed by 1 base and V by 6 bases; bases with no gene match: 9. This CDR3 has 16 amino acids. Germline V gives CDR1 LNHDA, CDR2 SQIVND (reference sequence). The CDR3 here is CASRKRTGAFQETQYF. The CDR3 coding sequence is TGTGCCAGTAGGAAGCGGACAGGGGCCTTCCAAGAGACCCAGTACTTC.

The gene calls are TRBV5-1 and TRBJ2-5, with 9 positions matching TRBD1. The germline CDR1 and CDR2 sequences are SGHRS and YFSETQ. This CDR3 has 15 amino acids. V was clipped by 3 bases and J by 5 bases; unmatched bases: 8. The CDR3 region is CASSSGTGLWETQYF. In DNA form, the CDR3 reads TGCGCCAGCAGCTCCGGGACAGGGCTGTGGGAGACCCAGTACTTC. Complete variable domain (other parts from reference TRBV5-1 and TRBJ2-5): KAGVTQTPRYLIKTRGQQVTLSCSPISGHRSVSWYQQTPGQGLQFLFEYFSETQRNKGNFPGRFSGRQFSNSRSEMNVSTLELGDSALYLCASSSGTGLWETQYFGPGTRLLVL.

In DNA form, the CDR3 reads TGTGCCAGCAGTGAGACAGGGGCCGACAATCAGCCCCAGCATTTT. It is translated as CASSETGADNQPQHF. The genes are TRBV2 and TRBJ1-5; 8 nucleotides align to TRBD1. Germline lookup yields CDR1 SNHLY and CDR2 FYNNEI. V lost 3 bases and J lost 3; bases outside the gene matches: 4. The CDR3 spans 15 residues.

This clone was seen a handful of times. The chain is built from TRBV6-5 and TRBJ1-1, with D maybe TRBD1 (5 bases). CDR3 size: 14 residues. Germline loops: CDR1 MNHEY, CDR2 SVGAGI. Trimming removed 8 bases from V and 7 bases from J, with 20 bases in between. This chain's CDR3 is CASSTNTGVSEAFF. CDR3 nucleotide sequence: TGTGCCAGCTCTACCAACACGGGGGTTAGTGAAGCTTTCTTT.

The V and J genes are TRBV11-2 and TRBJ2-5; 9 bases match TRBD2. With V trimmed by 4 bases and J by 2 bases, 8 bases remained unmatched. The CDR3 runs to 16 residues. Germline CDR1 SGHAT, CDR2 FQNNGV. CDR3 in amino acids: CASSSRSGGFQETQYF. Here the CDR3 DNA reads TGTGCCAGCAGCTCCCGGAGCGGGGGGTTTCAAGAGACCCAGTACTTC. The variable domain in full, with the rest retrieved from reference TRBV11-2 and TRBJ2-5, is EAGVAQSPRYKIIEKRQSVAFWCNPISGHATLYWYQQILGQGPKLLIQFQNNGVVDDSQLPKDRFSAERLKGVDSTLKIQPAKLEDSAVYLCASSSRSGGFQETQYFGPGTRLLVL.

This rearrangement joins TRBV7-2 to TRBJ1-2; no clear D. CDR3 length: 14 residues. Germline V gives CDR1 SGHTA, CDR2 FQGNSA. Trimming cost V 1 base and J 4 bases, with 10 bases left between them. Written as DNA, the CDR3 is TGTGCCAGCAGCTTAGTAAGCCCTCTCTATGGCTACACCTTC. Translation gives CASSLVSPLYGYTF.

This sequence joins TRBV9 and TRBJ1-1; 8 nucleotides match TRBD1. Germline lookup yields CDR1 SGDLS and CDR2 YYNGEE. The CDR3 is 14 residues long. J was trimmed by 2 bases and V by 4 bases; bases with no gene match: 4. The CDR3 sequence: CASSTGQGNTEAFF. The CDR3, as DNA: TGTGCCAGCAGCACTGGACAGGGTAACACTGAAGCTTTCTTT.

This clone was detected only a few times. The CDR3 loop reads CASSLRSSPGVQYF. CDR3 sequence (DNA): TGTGCCAGCAGCTTACGGTCCTCGCCGGGGGTCCAGTACTTC. The V gene is TRBV11-3, the J gene TRBJ2-5; tentatively, D is TRBD2 (6 bases). Deletions cut 2 bases from V and 10 bases from J, with 17 bases between. Germline-derived CDR1 and CDR2 are SGHNT and YENEEA. CDR3 size: 14 residues.

V is TRBV5-4 and J is TRBJ2-3, with D possibly being TRBD1 (7 bases). The V end lost 4 bases, the J end lost 6 bases, and 15 bases lay between the germline ends. The CDR3 is 14 residues long. Per the germline V gene, CDR1 is SGHNT and CDR2 is YYREEE (reference sequence). CDR3 in amino acids: CASSPGGGVDTQYF. CDR3 sequence (DNA): TGTGCCAGCAGCCCCGGAGGGGGCGTGGATACGCAGTATTTT.

This clone has only a few counts. At one end the junction does not follow the germline gene, possibly because of a read error. The rearrangement links TRBV4-1 to TRBJ2-5, with 9 bases identical to TRBD1. Germline CDR1 is MGHRA and CDR2 is YSYEKL. The CDR3 consists of 16 residues. CDR3 residues: CASSLGQGSEQETQYF. The CDR3 DNA reads TGTGCCAGCAGCCTAGGACAGGGGAGTGAACAAGAGACCCAGTACTTC.

This chain links TRBV19 with TRBJ2-2; a weak D match, TRBD2 (6 bases). The germline CDR1 and CDR2 sequences are LNHDA and SQIVND (reference sequence). V was cut by 8 bases and J by 6 bases, with 16 bases left in between. This CDR3 region has 14 residues. The CDR3 DNA reads TGTGCCAGTGGGCCGGGAGTCGGGGCCGGGGAGCTGTTTTTT. This gives the protein CASGPGVGAGELFF. Full variable domain (remainder filled in from reference TRBV19 and TRBJ2-2): DGGITQSPKYLFRKEGQNVTLSCEQNLNHDAMYWYRQDPGQGLRLIYYSQIVNDFQKGDIAEGYSVSREKKESFPLTVTSAQKNPTAFYLCASGPGVGAGELFFGEGSRLTVL.

This chain uses TRBV5-1 with TRBJ1-2; the match to TRBD1 covers 10 bases. CDR1 SGHRS and CDR2 YFSETQ come from the germline V gene. The ends lost 4 bases at V and 6 bases at J; junction bases unmatched: 6. The CDR3 is 14 amino acids. This CDR3 reads CASSQDRGNDGYTF. As DNA, the CDR3 is TGCGCCAGCAGCCAGGACAGGGGGAACGATGGCTACACCTTC.

The chain is built from TRBV14 and TRBJ1-2; D unclear. The V end was cut by 4 bases, the J end by 5 bases, with 14 bases between. CDR3 length: 14 residues. The germline V gene encodes CDR1 SGHDN and CDR2 FVKESK. DNA for the CDR3: TGTGCCAGCAGCCCTTCCGGGAAACCTTATGGCTACACCTTC. Translated: CASSPSGKPYGYTF.

The V gene is TRBV27, the J gene TRBJ1-5; no firm D call. This CDR3 is built from 15 residues. Germline V gene sequence: CDR1 MNHEY, CDR2 SMNVEV (reference sequence). V lost 2 bases and J 4 bases, leaving 12 bases between the germline ends. The CDR3 protein is CASSLRPGMNQPQHF. CDR3 DNA sequence: TGTGCCAGCAGTTTAAGGCCCGGGATGAATCAGCCCCAGCATTTT.

This clone was seen only a few times. The V gene is TRBV4-2, the J gene TRBJ2-7; TRBD2 matches at 10 bases. V shed 1 base, J shed 0 bases, and the junction held 0 bases outside the gene matches. This CDR3 contains 15 residues. Per germline, CDR1 LGHNA and CDR2 YNFKEQ. CDR3 DNA sequence: TGTGCCAGCAGCCAAGGACTAGCGGGCTCCTACGAGCAGTACTTC. As protein: CASSQGLAGSYEQYF.